This paragraph reports one T cell receptor beta chain. The data belong to a study of blood T cell repertoires in COVID-19. Study overall: The study drew acute and convalescent COVID-19 samples from the United States, Italy and Spain. Sources were T cells, B-cell-depleted T cells, or PBMCs; the material itself was cDNA or gDNA.

Authors' processing steps: The authors estimated nucleated cell counts from reference gene primer amplification. Here immunoSEQ multiplex PCR was the method, and the copy in TCRdb shows in-frame clones only, minus some. V, J and clone size are those of that table, while D and trimming were read from the DNA. The sample shows under 450,000 clones, around 89% of them seen only once. Germline V gene sequence: CDR1 LNHDA, CDR2 SQIVND (reference sequence). The V gene end was trimmed by 2 bases and the J gene end by 5 bases; junction bases not matched to a gene: 6. The CDR3 consists of 14 residues. Sequenced material: peripheral blood. The chain links TRBV19 to TRBJ2-7; TRBD1 aligns across 7 bases. This TCR was sampled from a middle-aged woman with COVID-19, enrolled during active disease. This CDR3 is CASSIQDRVHEQYF. Here the CDR3 DNA reads TGTGCCAGTAGTATACAAGACAGGGTCCACGAGCAGTACTTC.